What follows describes a single TCR beta chain. Its antigen is not known. The sample comes from a study of radiotherapy plus CTLA-4 blockade in lung cancer. Overall study: Objective response was observed in about 19% of patients, and disease control in 30% to 35%. Overall study findings and caveats: How blood T cell clones changed early, along with interferon-beta, reportedly forecast response best. The study found tumor-derived TCR clones expanded in blood after radiotherapy plus ipilimumab.

Method: immunoSEQ multiplex PCR; TCRdb's copy keeps in-frame clones and lacks some. This table holds about 45,000 clones, about three quarters found once. Focal radiation plus CTLA-4 blockade with ipilimumab was administered to patients who had chemo-refractory metastatic non-small-cell lung cancer. The starting material was peripheral blood, obtained from a patient treated with radiotherapy plus ipilimumab. The receptor's source is a human donor with non-small cell lung cancer who had a complete response to radiotherapy plus ipilimumab.

CDR3: CASSEGLQGLRETQYF. The CDR3 region has the DNA TGTGCCAGCAGTGAGGGGTTACAGGGGCTGAGGGAGACCCAGTACTTC. The chain recombines TRBV2 with TRBJ2-5; TRBD1 aligns across 7 bases. Germline lookup yields CDR1 SNHLY and CDR2 FYNNEI. The J segment lost 5 bases and the V segment lost 3 bases, leaving 12 bases of the junction unmatched. The CDR3 loop spans 16 amino acids.